This T cell receptor (beta chain) was sequenced for a study of cytomegalovirus exposure and HLA in healthy donors. The wider study: An earlier analysis identified approximately 110 million unique TCR beta sequences in about 200 million T cells. Drawn from HLA-typed donors, approximately 86 million unique TCRs were held in an early data release. Points from the study as a whole: In a later analysis, compared with equally common non-associated chains, HLA-associated beta chains were more expanded.

This clone was seen a handful of times. What it binds is not known. Germline assignment: CDR1 MGHDK and CDR2 SYGVNS. The CDR3 runs 16 residues. The V end was cut by 3 bases, the J end by 0 bases, with 12 bases between. The PCR made use of 60 Vbeta and 13 Jbeta primers. In the original analysis: Among the unique TCR beta chains that a later analysis counted, about 81 million in all, 10 million to 13 million were shared. Libraries were prepared by immunoSEQ multiplex PCR; TCRdb keeps only in-frame clonotypes and omits some of them. From that table come the V and J calls and clone size; the DNA was used to work out D and trimming. The table lists about 120,000 clones, around a tenth of them singletons.

Input material: PBMCs. J is TRBJ2-1 and V is TRBV25-1; tentatively, D is TRBD2 (5 bases). The TCR comes from a man aged 25-45 years in good health and CMV-seronegative. The CDR3 nucleotides read TGTGCCAGCAGTGAGGGATGGAGGCACTCCTACAATGAGCAGTTCTTC. As protein: CASSEGWRHSYNEQFF.